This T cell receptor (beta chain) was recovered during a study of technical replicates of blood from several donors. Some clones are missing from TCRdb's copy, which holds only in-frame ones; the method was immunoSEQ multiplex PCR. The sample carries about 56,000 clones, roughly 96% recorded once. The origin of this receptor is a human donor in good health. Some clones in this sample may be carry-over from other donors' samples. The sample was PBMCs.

In DNA, the CDR3 is TGTGCCAGCAGCTGGAGTGGGGAGGGGAATCAGCCCCAGCATTTT. As protein: CASSWSGEGNQPQHF. The chain couples TRBV11-2 to TRBJ1-5; weak D call: TRBD1 (5 bases). The CDR3 consists of 15 residues. CDR1 SGHAT and CDR2 FQNNGV come from the germline V gene. V lost 4 bases to trimming and J lost 4 bases, with 14 bases between them.